The 15 T cell receptor beta chains given below trace back to one sample, sequenced in a study of cytomegalovirus exposure and HLA in healthy donors. The method was immunoSEQ multiplex PCR; TCRdb's version includes in-frame clones alone and lacks a portion of them. Of 250,000 to 300,000 clones listed, 80% to 90% were seen once; the top ten hold approximately 1%. Sequenced sample: PBMCs. The receptors were sampled from a young woman in good health and CMV-seronegative.

The chain has TRBV5-6 and TRBJ1-5, with D maybe TRBD1 (6 bases). Looked up from germline, CDR1 is SGHDT and CDR2 is YYEEEE. The CDR3 consists of 16 residues. V was clipped by 5 bases and J by 8 bases, with 23 bases between them. For the CDR3, the DNA is TGTGCCAGCAGTAGGACAGTAAAGGGCCATGGGGAGCCCCAGCATTTT. Its translation: CASSRTVKGHGEPQHF.

This chain joins TRBV28 and TRBJ1-2, with D uncertain. V lost 1 base and J lost 8, with 17 bases in between. The CDR3 runs to 15 residues. Germline CDR1 and CDR2: MDHEN and SYDVKM. The DNA of the CDR3 is TGTGCCAGCAGTTTATCCGGGAGACTTCTAGAGGGCTACACCTTC. It codes for CASSLSGRLLEGYTF.

About this clone itself: Relative to the germline gene, one junction end is altered; a read error may explain this. The chain is built from TRBV14 and TRBJ1-6, with D possibly being TRBD1 (5 bases). CDR1 is SGHDN and CDR2 is FVKESK in the germline V gene. This CDR3 spans 17 amino acids. The CDR3: CASSLRTTWGTHSPLHF. The DNA for the CDR3 is TGTGCCAGCAGCCTCCGGACCACATGGGGGACTCATTCGCCCCTCCACTTT.

The gene calls are TRBV9 and TRBJ2-3; the match to TRBD2 covers 11 bases. Trimming removed 4 bases from V and 2 bases from J; junction bases left unmatched: 6. The CDR3 is 16 amino acids. Germline lookup yields CDR1 SGDLS and CDR2 YYNGEE. The CDR3 DNA reads TGTGCCAGCAGCACCTTAGCGGGGGGGAACACAGATACGCAGTATTTT. Translated: CASSTLAGGNTDTQYF.

This chain links TRBV29-1 with TRBJ1-2; D gene uncertain. Looked up from germline, CDR1 is SQVTM and CDR2 is ANQGSEA. The V gene lost 7 bases and the J gene lost 7 bases, with 13 bases spanning the gap. The CDR3 length is 11 residues. CDR3 protein: CSASHGGGYTF. In DNA, the CDR3 is TGCAGCGCCTCTCACGGAGGTGGCTACACCTTC.

J is TRBJ1-3 and V is TRBV11-2; D remains ambiguous. Trimming left V 1 base short and J 2 bases short, with 15 bases between. There are 17 residues in the CDR3. Germline loops: CDR1 SGHAT, CDR2 FQNNGV. Here the CDR3 DNA reads TGTGCCAGCAGCTTAGGACCGGGATTACGACCTGGAAACACCATATATTTT. Its translation: CASSLGPGLRPGNTIYF.

J is TRBJ1-1 and V is TRBV11-2; a possible D gene is TRBD1 (5 bases). The germline CDR1 and CDR2 sequences are SGHAT and FQNNGV. Trimming shortened V by 3 bases and J by 0 bases, and 11 bases separated the two germline ends. The CDR3 length is 15 residues. Here the CDR3 DNA reads TGTGCCAGCAGCTTTACCAGACAGTTGAACACTGAAGCTTTCTTT. Its protein is CASSFTRQLNTEAFF.

In this sample, this clone turned up once. V and J are TRBV5-1 and TRBJ1-4; tentatively, D is TRBD1 (5 bases). V was pared by 1 base and J by 1 base, with 8 bases between. The CDR3 covers 15 residues. Per germline, CDR1 SGHRS and CDR2 YFSETQ. CDR3 nucleotides: TGCGCCAGCAGCTTGAGTGACAGAACTAATGAAAAACTGTTTTTT. It yields the protein CASSLSDRTNEKLFF.

V is TRBV6-9 and J is TRBJ2-5, with 7 bases that match TRBD2. The CDR3 extends over 13 amino acids. CDR1 and CDR2 from the germline V gene are MNHGY and SVAAGI. V was clipped by 5 bases and J by 1 base; unmatched bases: 1. CDR3 coding DNA: TGTGCCAGCAGTGCTAGCGGCCAAGAGACCCAGTACTTC. This codes for CASSASGQETQYF.

The chain recombines TRBV5-1 with TRBJ2-7; 10 bases fit TRBD1. CDR3 length: 13 amino acids. J gave up 5 bases and V 4 bases, and 3 bases lay outside the gene matches. CDR1 is SGHRS and CDR2 is YFSETQ in the germline V gene. As DNA, the CDR3 is TGCGCCAGCAGCCTGGACAGGGGGAACGAGCAGTACTTC. Translated, it gives CASSLDRGNEQYF.

The rearrangement uses TRBV10-3 and TRBJ2-3; D is undetermined. This CDR3 region has 15 residues. Trimming shortened V by 10 bases and J by 1 base, and 18 bases separated the two germline ends. Germline loops: CDR1 ENHRY, CDR2 SYGVKD. CDR3 amino acids: CATNPSEAGTDTQYF. Written as DNA, the CDR3 is TGTGCCACCAACCCTAGTGAGGCCGGCACAGATACGCAGTATTTT.

V gene TRBV6-1 combines with J gene TRBJ1-2; 7 nucleotides line up with TRBD1. The CDR3 loop spans 15 amino acids. J gave up 2 bases and V 6 bases, and 9 bases lay outside the gene matches. Germline loops: CDR1 MNHNS, CDR2 SASEGT. The CDR3 bases are TGTGCCAGCAGGGCAGCCGGGACAGTCAACTATGGCTACACCTTC. Its translation: CASRAAGTVNYGYTF.

This clone was recorded only once. Distinct nucleotide sequences in the sample also encode this CDR3. The rearrangement uses TRBV27 and TRBJ2-3, with TRBD2 matching 12 bases. Trimming removed 4 bases from V and 3 bases from J; junction bases left unmatched: 2. Germline lookup yields CDR1 MNHEY and CDR2 SMNVEV (reference sequence). This CDR3 comprises 15 residues. The CDR3 nucleotides are TGTGCCAGCAGTTCCGGACTAGCGGGGACAGATACGCAGTATTTT. Translating it yields CASSSGLAGTDTQYF.

The J gene is TRBJ1-2, the V gene TRBV11-3, with D unresolved. CDR3 length: 13 amino acids. Germline values: CDR1 SGHNT, CDR2 YENEEA. Deletions cut 4 bases from V and 5 bases from J, with 11 bases between. In DNA, the CDR3 is TGTGCCAGCAGCTCTTCGGGTCCGTATGGCTACACCTTC. Protein sequence: CASSSSGPYGYTF.

In its sample, this clone was seen once. The CDR3 nucleotides read TGTGCCAGAAGCGATCCCGGGACTCACTACGAGCAGTACTTC. Translating gives CARSDPGTHYEQYF. The chain couples TRBV5-3 to TRBJ2-7; the D gene is possibly TRBD2 (6 bases). TRBV5-3 is flagged as an ORF with uncertain function. Trimming stripped 4 bases from V and 3 bases from J, with 14 bases between. The CDR3 runs 14 residues.